These T cell receptor beta chains were read from a single sample in a study of OX40 agonist ivuxolimab in advanced cancers. Profiled with immunoSEQ multiplex PCR; TCRdb holds only in-frame clones, not every one. This sample has about 55,000 clones; 80% occur once, and the top ten carry 4% to 4.5%. Specimen: CD4+ or CD8+ T cells sorted from blood, collected in a trial of the OX40 agonist ivuxolimab. These TCRs come from an adult with an advanced solid tumor such as melanoma, head and neck, liver or kidney cancer. CDR3s include the opening cysteine and the closing phenylalanine or tryptophan. Fields, in order: D gene, V gene, clone size, J gene, CDR3 protein, CDR3 DNA. A D gene is named only where the DNA matches it firmly. Rows give clone size only sometimes, using once, few, many, or a class for an expanded clone.

-,TRBV7-3,-,TRBJ2-1,CASSNRDLQGNEQFF,TGTGCCAGCAGCAACCGGGACCTTCAAGGTAATGAGCAGTTCTTC
-,TRBV28,-,TRBJ2-3,CASLPNPTRFTDTQYF,TGTGCCAGCTTGCCTAACCCGACTCGATTCACAGATACGCAGTATTTT
TRBD1,TRBV9,-,TRBJ1-6,CASSVGTGWSPLHF,TGTGCCAGCAGCGTAGGGACAGGGTGGTCACCCCTCCACTTT
TRBD1,TRBV7-8,-,TRBJ1-3,CASNQLQGPRVIYF,TGTGCCAGCAACCAACTACAGGGGCCTAGAGTCATATATTTT
TRBD2,TRBV28,-,TRBJ2-5,CASSVSGRAGETQYF,TGTGCCAGCAGTGTTAGCGGGAGGGCCGGAGAGACCCAGTACTTC
TRBD1,TRBV5-1,-,TRBJ1-1,CASSLRGLTEAFF,TGCGCCAGCAGCCTCAGGGGGCTCACTGAAGCTTTCTTT
-,TRBV6-1,-,TRBJ1-5,CASRVIGNQPQHF,TGTGCCAGCAGGGTTATCGGGAATCAGCCCCAGCATTTT
-,TRBV19,-,TRBJ2-7,CASSIDTSGAYEQYF,TGTGCCAGTAGTATAGATACCTCCGGAGCCTACGAGCAGTACTTC
-,TRBV2,-,TRBJ1-5,CASTLPAGNQPQHF,TGTGCCAGCACACTTCCTGCGGGGAATCAGCCCCAGCATTTT
-,TRBV9,-,TRBJ1-1,CASSVGGRANTEAFF,TGTGCCAGCAGCGTAGGGGGCAGGGCGAACACTGAAGCTTTCTTT
TRBD1,TRBV19,-,TRBJ2-5,CASSIRGDRWETQYF,TGTGCCAGTAGTATAAGAGGGGACAGGTGGGAGACCCAGTACTTC
TRBD1,TRBV9,-,TRBJ2-2,CASRTGTNTGELFF,TGTGCCAGCAGGACAGGGACGAACACCGGGGAGCTGTTTTTT
-,TRBV7-8,few,TRBJ2-1,CASSLQVGPYNEQFF,TGTGCCAGCAGCTTACAGGTGGGGCCCTACAATGAGCAGTTCTTC
-,TRBV13,-,TRBJ1-1,CASSFRGAAGNTEAFF,TGTGCCAGCAGCTTTCGAGGGGCCGCCGGGAACACTGAAGCTTTCTTT
-,TRBV5-1,-,TRBJ2-1,CASSLSGYNNEQFF,TGCGCCAGCAGCTTGTCCGGGTACAACAATGAGCAGTTCTTC
-,TRBV23-1,-,TRBJ1-6,CASTQVTSSYNSPLHF,TGCGCCAGCACCCAGGTCACTAGCTCCTATAATTCACCCCTCCACTTT
-,TRBV27,-,TRBJ2-1,CASSSFVYISRIGNEQFF,TGTGCCAGCAGTTCGTTCGTTTACATCTCGAGGATCGGGAATGAGCAGTTCTTC
-,TRBV2,-,TRBJ2-6,CASSEDLGSGANVLTF,TGTGCCAGCAGTGAAGACCTCGGCTCTGGGGCCAACGTCCTGACTTTC
TRBD2,TRBV28,-,TRBJ2-3,CASSLGGLAVTDTQYF,TGTGCCAGCAGTTTAGGGGGACTAGCGGTCACAGATACGCAGTATTTT
-,TRBV2,medium-sized,TRBJ2-7,CASNQFYEQYF,TGTGCCAGCAACCAATTCTACGAGCAGTACTTC
TRBD2,TRBV19,-,TRBJ2-1,CASSLGLAGIYNEQFF,TGTGCCAGTAGTCTGGGGCTAGCGGGTATCTACAATGAGCAGTTCTTC
-,TRBV4-1,once,TRBJ1-1,CASSHKTGEGTEAFF,TGCGCCAGCAGCCACAAGACCGGAGAGGGGACTGAAGCTTTCTTT
-,TRBV11-3,-,TRBJ2-3,CASSLSGVADTQYF,TGTGCCAGCAGCTTATCGGGGGTAGCAGATACGCAGTATTTT
-,TRBV5-1,-,TRBJ1-1,CASSSTSGNTEAFF,TGCGCCAGCAGTTCGACTAGCGGGAACACTGAAGCTTTCTTT
-,TRBV20-1,-,TRBJ2-7,CSASLSYEQYF,TGCAGTGCTAGCCTGTCCTACGAGCAGTACTTC
TRBD1,TRBV7-6,-,TRBJ2-5,CASTGLGQGNQETQYF,TGTGCCAGCACCGGCCTGGGACAGGGGAATCAAGAGACCCAGTACTTC
TRBD2,TRBV6-5,once,TRBJ2-1,CASRSGGPYNEQFF,TGTGCCAGCAGGTCGGGGGGGCCCTACAATGAGCAGTTCTTC
-,TRBV18,few,TRBJ2-1,CASSPRTENEQFF,TGTGCCAGCTCACCGCGGACAGAGAATGAGCAGTTCTTC
-,TRBV5-1,-,TRBJ2-5,CASSLGAEETQYF,TGCGCCAGCAGCTTGGGGGCAGAAGAGACCCAGTACTTC